What follows describes a single TCR beta chain. Its matching antigen is unknown. Data came from immunoSEQ multiplex PCR; TCRdb stores just in-frame clones and leaves some out. Among about 140,000 clones listed, roughly 92% were seen once. The CDR3 is made up of 15 amino acids. Germline V gives CDR1 SGHRS, CDR2 YFSETQ. The V and J ends lost 4 bases and 4 bases, in that order; junction bases with no gene match: 6. This entry is derived from a study of T cell responses to AZD1222 COVID-19 vaccine. Study-level points and caveats: Reportedly, close to half of spike-specific TCRs are directed against unmutated variant regions. Donors skewed white British and female; clonal diversity was possibly underestimated.

The sequence was collected from an adult in good health. This chain connects TRBV5-1 to TRBJ2-1, with TRBD2 identical over 9 bases. Sample: peripheral blood, taken on day 0 of AZD1222 vaccination. The CDR3 spells CASSTASGDYNEQFF. CDR3 DNA sequence: TGCGCCAGCAGCACAGCTAGCGGGGATTACAATGAGCAGTTCTTC.